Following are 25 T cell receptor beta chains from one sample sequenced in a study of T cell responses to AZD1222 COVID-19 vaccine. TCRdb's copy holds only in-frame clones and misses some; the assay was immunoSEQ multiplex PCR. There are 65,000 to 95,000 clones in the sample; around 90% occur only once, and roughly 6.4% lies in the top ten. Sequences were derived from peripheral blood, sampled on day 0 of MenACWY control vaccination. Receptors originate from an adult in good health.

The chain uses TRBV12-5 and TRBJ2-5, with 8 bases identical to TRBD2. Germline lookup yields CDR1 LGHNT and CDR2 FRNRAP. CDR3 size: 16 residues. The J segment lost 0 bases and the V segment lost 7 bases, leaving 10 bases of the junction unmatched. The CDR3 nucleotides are TGTGCTAGTGCCGCCGGGGGGGCGGGGGACCAAGAGACCCAGTACTTC. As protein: CASAAGGAGDQETQYF. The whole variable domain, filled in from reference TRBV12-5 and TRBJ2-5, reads DARVTQTPRHKVTEMGQEVTMRCQPILGHNTVFWYRQTMMQGLELLAYFRNRAPLDDSGMPKDRFSAEMPDATLATLKIQPSEPRDSAVYFCASAAGGAGDQETQYFGPGTRLLVL.

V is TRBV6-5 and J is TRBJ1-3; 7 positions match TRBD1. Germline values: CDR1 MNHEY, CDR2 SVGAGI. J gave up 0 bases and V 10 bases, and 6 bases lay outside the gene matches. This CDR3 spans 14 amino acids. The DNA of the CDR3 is TGTGCCACCTCGACAGGGCCCTCTGGAAACACCATATATTTT. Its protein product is CATSTGPSGNTIYF.

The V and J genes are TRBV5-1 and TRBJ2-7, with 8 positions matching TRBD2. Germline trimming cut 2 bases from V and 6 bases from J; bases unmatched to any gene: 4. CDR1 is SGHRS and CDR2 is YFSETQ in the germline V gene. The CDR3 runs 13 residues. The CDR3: CASSFSGEGEQYF. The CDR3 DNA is TGCGCCAGCAGCTTTAGCGGGGAGGGCGAGCAGTACTTC. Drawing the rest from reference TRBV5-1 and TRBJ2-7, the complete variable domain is KAGVTQTPRYLIKTRGQQVTLSCSPISGHRSVSWYQQTPGQGLQFLFEYFSETQRNKGNFPGRFSGRQFSNSRSEMNVSTLELGDSALYLCASSFSGEGEQYFGPGTRLTVT.

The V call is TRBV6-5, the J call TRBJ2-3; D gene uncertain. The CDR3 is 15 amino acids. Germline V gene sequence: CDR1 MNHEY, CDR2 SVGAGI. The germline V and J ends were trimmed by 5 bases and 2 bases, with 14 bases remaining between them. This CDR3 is CASSPPGSYTDTQYF. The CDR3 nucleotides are TGTGCCAGCAGTCCCCCGGGCAGCTACACAGATACGCAGTATTTT.

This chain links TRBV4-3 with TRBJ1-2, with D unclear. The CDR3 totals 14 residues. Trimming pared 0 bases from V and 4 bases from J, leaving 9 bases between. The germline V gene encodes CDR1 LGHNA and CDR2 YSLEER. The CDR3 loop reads CASSQDLQSYGYTF. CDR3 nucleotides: TGCGCCAGCAGCCAAGATTTACAGTCCTATGGCTACACCTTC.

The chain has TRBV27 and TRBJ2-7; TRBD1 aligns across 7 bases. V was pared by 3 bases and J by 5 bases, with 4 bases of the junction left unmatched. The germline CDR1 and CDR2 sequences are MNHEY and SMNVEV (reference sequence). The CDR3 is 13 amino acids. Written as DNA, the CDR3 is TGTGCCAGCAGTTTGTACAGGGGTCACGAGCAGTACTTC. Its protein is CASSLYRGHEQYF.

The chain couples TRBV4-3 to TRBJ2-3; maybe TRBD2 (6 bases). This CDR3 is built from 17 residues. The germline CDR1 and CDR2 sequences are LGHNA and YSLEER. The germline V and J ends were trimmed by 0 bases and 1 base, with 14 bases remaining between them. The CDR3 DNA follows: TGCGCCAGCAGCCAAGAGGGAGGATACGGGGGCACAGATACGCAGTATTTT. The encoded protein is CASSQEGGYGGTDTQYF.

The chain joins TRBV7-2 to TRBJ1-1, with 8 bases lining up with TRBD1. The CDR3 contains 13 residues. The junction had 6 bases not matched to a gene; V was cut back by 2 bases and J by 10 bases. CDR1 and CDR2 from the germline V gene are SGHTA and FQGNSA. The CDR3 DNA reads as TGTGCCAGCAGCTTACCCGGACAGGGAACAGCTTTCTTT. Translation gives CASSLPGQGTAFF.

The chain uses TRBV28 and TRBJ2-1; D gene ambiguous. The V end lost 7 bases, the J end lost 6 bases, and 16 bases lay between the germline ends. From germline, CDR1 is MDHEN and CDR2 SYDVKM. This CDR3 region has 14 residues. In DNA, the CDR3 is TGTGCCAGCAATACGGCCGCTGGACCCAATGAGCAGTTCTTC. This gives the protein CASNTAAGPNEQFF.

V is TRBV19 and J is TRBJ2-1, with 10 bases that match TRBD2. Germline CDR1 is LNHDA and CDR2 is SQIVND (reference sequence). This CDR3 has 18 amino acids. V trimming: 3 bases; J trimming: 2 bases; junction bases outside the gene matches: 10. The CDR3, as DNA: TGTGCCAGTAGTATCAAGGTGACTAGCGGGCCGACCTACAATGAGCAGTTCTTC. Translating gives CASSIKVTSGPTYNEQFF.

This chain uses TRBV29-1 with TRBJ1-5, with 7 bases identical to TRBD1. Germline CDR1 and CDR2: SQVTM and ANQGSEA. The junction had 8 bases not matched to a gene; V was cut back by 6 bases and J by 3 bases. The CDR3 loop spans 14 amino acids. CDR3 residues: CSVGTDVLNQPQHF. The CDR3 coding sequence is TGCAGCGTGGGGACAGATGTTCTCAATCAGCCCCAGCATTTT.

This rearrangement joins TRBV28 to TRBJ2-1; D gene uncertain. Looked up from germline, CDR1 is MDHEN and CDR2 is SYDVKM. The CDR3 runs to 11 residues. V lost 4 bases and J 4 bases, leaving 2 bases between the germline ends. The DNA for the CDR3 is TGTGCCAGCAGTTCTTACAATGAGCAGTTCTTC. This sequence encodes CASSSYNEQFF.

CDR3: CASEKGDEQYF. DNA of the CDR3: TGTGCCAGCGAGAAGGGGGACGAGCAGTACTTC. The chain uses TRBV19 and TRBJ2-7; possibly TRBD1 for D (6 bases). Trimming shortened V by 9 bases and J by 5 bases, and 11 bases separated the two germline ends. In germline, CDR1 is LNHDA, CDR2 SQIVND (reference sequence). The CDR3 consists of 11 residues.

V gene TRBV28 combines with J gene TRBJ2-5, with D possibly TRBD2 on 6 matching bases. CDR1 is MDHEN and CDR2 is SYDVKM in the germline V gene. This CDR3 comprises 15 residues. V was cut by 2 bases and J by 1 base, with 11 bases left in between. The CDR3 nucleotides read TGTGCCAGCAGTTTAGGGAGGCGCGGCCAAGAGACCCAGTACTTC. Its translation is CASSLGRRGQETQYF.

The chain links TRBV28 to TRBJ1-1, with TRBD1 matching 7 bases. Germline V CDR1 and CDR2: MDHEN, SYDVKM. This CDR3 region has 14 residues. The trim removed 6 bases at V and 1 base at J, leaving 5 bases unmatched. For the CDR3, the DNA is TGTGCCAGCAGCGGGGACAGAGGGAACACTGAAGCTTTCTTT. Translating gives CASSGDRGNTEAFF.

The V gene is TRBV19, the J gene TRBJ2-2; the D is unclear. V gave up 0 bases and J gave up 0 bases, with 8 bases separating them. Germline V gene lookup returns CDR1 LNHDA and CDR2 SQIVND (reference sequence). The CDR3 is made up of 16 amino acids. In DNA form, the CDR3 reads TGTGCCAGTAGTATAGAAAAGGGTTCGAACACCGGGGAGCTGTTTTTT. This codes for CASSIEKGSNTGELFF.

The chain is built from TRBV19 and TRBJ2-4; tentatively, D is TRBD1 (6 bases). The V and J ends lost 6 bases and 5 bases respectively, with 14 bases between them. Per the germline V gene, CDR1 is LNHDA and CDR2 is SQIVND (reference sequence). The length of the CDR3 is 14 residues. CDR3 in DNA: TGTGCCAGTAGACGAGAAGGGGGAGAAAACATTCAGTACTTC. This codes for CASRREGGENIQYF.

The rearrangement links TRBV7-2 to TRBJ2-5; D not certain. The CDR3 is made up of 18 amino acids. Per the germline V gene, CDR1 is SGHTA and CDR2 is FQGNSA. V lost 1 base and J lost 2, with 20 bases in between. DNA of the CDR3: TGTGCCAGCAGCTTAGTAGGCCTCGGGTCCCAAGGGCAAGAGACCCAGTACTTC. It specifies CASSLVGLGSQGQETQYF.

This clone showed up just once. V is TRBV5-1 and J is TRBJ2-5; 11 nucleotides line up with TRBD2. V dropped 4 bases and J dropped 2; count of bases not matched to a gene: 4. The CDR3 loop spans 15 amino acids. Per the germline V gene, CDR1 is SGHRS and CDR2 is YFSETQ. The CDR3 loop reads CASSTGTSGQETQYF. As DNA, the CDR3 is TGCGCCAGCAGCACTGGGACTAGCGGACAAGAGACCCAGTACTTC.

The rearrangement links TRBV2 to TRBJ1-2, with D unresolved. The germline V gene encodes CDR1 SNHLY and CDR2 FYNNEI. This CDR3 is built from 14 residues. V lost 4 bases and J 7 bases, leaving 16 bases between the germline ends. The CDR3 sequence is CASSAESVRGGYTF. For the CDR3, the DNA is TGTGCCAGCAGTGCCGAGAGCGTCCGGGGTGGCTACACCTTC.

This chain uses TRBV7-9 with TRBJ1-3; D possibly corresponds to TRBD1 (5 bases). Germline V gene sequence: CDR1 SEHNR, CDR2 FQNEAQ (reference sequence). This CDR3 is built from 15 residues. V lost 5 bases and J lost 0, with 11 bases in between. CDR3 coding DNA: TGTGCCAGCAGCCCGGGGCAAATCTCTGGAAACACCATATATTTT. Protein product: CASSPGQISGNTIYF.

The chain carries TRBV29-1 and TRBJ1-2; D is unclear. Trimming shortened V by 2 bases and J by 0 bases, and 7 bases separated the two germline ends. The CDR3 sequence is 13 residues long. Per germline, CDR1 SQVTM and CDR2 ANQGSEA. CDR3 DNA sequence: TGCAGCGTTGAAAACAGTTCTAACTATGGCTACACCTTC. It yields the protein CSVENSSNYGYTF.

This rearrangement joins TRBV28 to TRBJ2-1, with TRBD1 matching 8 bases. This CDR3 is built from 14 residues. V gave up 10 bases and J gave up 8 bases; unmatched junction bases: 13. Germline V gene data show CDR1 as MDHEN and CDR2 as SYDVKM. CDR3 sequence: CANSGTGGRHEQFF. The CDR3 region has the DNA TGTGCCAACTCCGGGACAGGCGGACGACATGAGCAGTTCTTC.

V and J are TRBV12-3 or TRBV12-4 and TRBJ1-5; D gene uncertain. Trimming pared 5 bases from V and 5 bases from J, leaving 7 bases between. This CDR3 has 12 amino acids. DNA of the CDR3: TGTGCCAGCAGTGACCTGGATCAGCCCCAGCATTTT. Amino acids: CASSDLDQPQHF.

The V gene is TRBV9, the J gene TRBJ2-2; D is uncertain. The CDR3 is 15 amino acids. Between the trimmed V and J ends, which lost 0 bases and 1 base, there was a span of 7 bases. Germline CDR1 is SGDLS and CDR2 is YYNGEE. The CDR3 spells CASSVEAMNTGELFF. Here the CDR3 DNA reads TGTGCCAGCAGCGTAGAGGCCATGAACACCGGGGAGCTGTTTTTT.